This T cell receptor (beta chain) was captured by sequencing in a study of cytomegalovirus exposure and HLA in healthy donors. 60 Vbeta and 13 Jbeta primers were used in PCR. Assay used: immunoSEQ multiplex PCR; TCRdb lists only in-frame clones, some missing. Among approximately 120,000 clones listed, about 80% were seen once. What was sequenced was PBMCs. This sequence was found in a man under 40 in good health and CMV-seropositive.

The CDR3 region has the DNA TGTGCCAGTAGTGCTCTTTCGGGGACAGGGTATGGCAATAGATACGAGCAGTACTTC. This encodes CASSALSGTGYGNRYEQYF. The chain uses TRBV19 and TRBJ2-7, with TRBD1 matching over 9 bases. The CDR3 length is 19 residues. The germline V gene has CDR1 LNHDA and CDR2 SQIVND (reference sequence). V shed 5 bases, J shed 4 bases, and the junction held 21 bases outside the gene matches.